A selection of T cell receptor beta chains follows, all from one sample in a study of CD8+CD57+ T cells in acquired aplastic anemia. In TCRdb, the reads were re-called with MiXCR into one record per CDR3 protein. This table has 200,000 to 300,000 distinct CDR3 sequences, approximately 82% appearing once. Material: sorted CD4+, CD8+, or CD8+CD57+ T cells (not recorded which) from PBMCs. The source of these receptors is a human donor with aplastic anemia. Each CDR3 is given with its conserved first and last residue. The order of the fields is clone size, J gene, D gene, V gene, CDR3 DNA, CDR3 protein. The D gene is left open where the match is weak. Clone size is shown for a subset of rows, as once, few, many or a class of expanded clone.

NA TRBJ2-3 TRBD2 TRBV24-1 TGTGCCACCAGTGATGCCGCTAGCGGGGGCCCAGATACGCAGTATTTT CATSDAASGGPDTQYF
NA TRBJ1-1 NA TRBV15 TGTGCCACCAGCAGAGATCAGTTGCAGAACACTGAAGCTTTCTTT CATSRDQLQNTEAFF
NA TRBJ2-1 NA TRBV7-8 TGTGCCAGTAGCTTAGCTAGCGCAGCCTACAGTGCGCAGTTCTTC CASSLASAAYSAQFF
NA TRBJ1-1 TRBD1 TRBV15 TGTGCCACCAGCAGGGGGGACAGGGCGGACACTGAAGCTTTCTTT CATSRGDRADTEAFF
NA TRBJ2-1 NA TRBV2 TGTGCCAGCCATCTGAACGGTGAGCAGTTCTTC CASHLNGEQFF
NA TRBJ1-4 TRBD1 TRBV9 TGTGCCAGCAGCTTCGGGACAGGGGGAAAGCCCCAGCTTTTT CASSFGTGGKPQLF
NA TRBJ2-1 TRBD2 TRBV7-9 TGTGCCAGCAGCTTTAGCGGGAGGGCGATGGATGAGCAGTTCTTC CASSFSGRAMDEQFF
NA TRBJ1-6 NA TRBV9 TGTGCCAGCGGAGTAGCTGGGAACATTAAGTACTTCGTCCACTTT CASGVAGNIKYFVHF
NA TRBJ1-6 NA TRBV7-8 TGTGCCAGCAGCTTAGGGGGAGGTCATGCACCGCTCCACTTT CASSLGGGHAPLHF
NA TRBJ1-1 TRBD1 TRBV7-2 TGTGCCAGCAGCATAGAGCTGACAGGGATCGCTGAAGCTTTCTTT CASSIELTGIAEAFF
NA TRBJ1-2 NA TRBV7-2 TGTGCCAGCAGCTTTAACAGGGACAATGAGCAGTTCTTCTACACCTTC CASSFNRDNEQFFYTF
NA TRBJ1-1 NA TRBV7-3 TGTGCCAGCAGCATAGATCCGAAAGCGAACACTGAAGCTTTCTTT CASSIDPKANTEAFF
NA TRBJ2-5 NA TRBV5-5 TGTGCCACCAGCTTGGTCGCTGGCCAAGAGACCCAGTACTTC CATSLVAGQETQYF
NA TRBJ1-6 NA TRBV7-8 TGTGCCAGCAGCTTAGCGGGTAGCAACGGGGCCAACCTCTTT CASSLAGSNGANLF
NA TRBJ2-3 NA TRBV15 TGTGCCAGCAGCATGGCGGGCGGTCACGATACGCAGTATTTT CASSMAGGHDTQYF
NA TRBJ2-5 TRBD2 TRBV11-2 TGTGCCAGCAGCCCACACATAGCGGGAAGGGAGACCCAGTACTTC CASSPHIAGRETQYF
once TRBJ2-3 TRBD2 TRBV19 TGTGCCAGTAGTATCACTAGCGGTCCCTACAATCAGCAGTTT CASSITSGPYNQQF
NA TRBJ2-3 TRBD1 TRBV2 TGTGCCAGCAGCCGGGACAGGGCCTCCACAGATACGCAGTATTTT CASSRDRASTDTQYF
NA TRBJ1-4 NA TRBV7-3 TGTGCCAGCAGCTTAAGTCTACTGGGAGGAGAGACGCATTTT CASSLSLLGGETHF